This record looks at one TCR beta chain sequence and its context. The sample originates from a study of CD8+ T cells in alopecia areata. As for the study in general: Tofacitinib administration to treated patients was oral, at 5 to 10 mg twice daily.

Treatment of the sample: oral pan-JAK inhibitor, 5-10 mg twice daily. RNA was isolated and reverse transcribed to cDNA, the sequencing template. Clones were read by immunoSEQ multiplex PCR, and TCRdb kept only the in-frame ones, dropping some. The sample has approximately 210,000 clones; roughly three fifths are singletons. This CDR3 spans 13 amino acids. Germline loops: CDR1 SQVTM, CDR2 ANQGSEA. V was pared by 5 bases and J by 6 bases, with 17 bases between. The chain employs TRBV29-1 and TRBJ2-7; tentative D call: TRBD1 (6 bases). The receptor comes from a human donor with alopecia areata. Sequencing was performed on CD4+ T cells sorted from blood, taken around week 47, from a patient treated with tofacitinib. CDR3 region: CSVPGESLSEQYF. CDR3 in DNA: TGCAGCGTTCCAGGGGAATCTCTCTCCGAGCAGTACTTC.